These T cell receptor beta chains were read from a single sample in a study of blood T cell repertoires in COVID-19. Here immunoSEQ multiplex PCR was the method, and the copy in TCRdb shows in-frame clones only, minus some. The sample contains 250,000 to 350,000 clones, about 85% of which appear only once. The sequenced sample consisted of PBMCs or T cells enriched from blood (not recorded which). All receptors derive from a woman aged 45-59 years who had recovered from COVID-19. Both conserved end residues are part of each CDR3. The order of the fields is V gene, D gene, J gene, clone size, CDR3 protein, CDR3 DNA. D genes are given only for firm matches. Rows give clone size only sometimes, using once, few, many, or a class for an expanded clone.

TRBV10-3	TRBD1	TRBJ2-7	.	CAISDPGTGASYEQYF	TGTGCCATCAGTGACCCTGGGACAGGGGCGTCCTACGAGCAGTACTTC
TRBV30	.	TRBJ1-6	.	CAWSTENPGSPLHF	TGTGCCTGGAGTACCGAAAACCCGGGTTCACCCCTCCACTTT
TRBV3-1/TRBV3-2	TRBD2	TRBJ2-7	once	CASSQVAGVEQYF	TGTGCCAGCAGCCAAGTTGCGGGGGTCGAGCAGTACTTC
TRBV9	.	TRBJ2-5	.	CASSVDIGAAQGTQYF	TGTGCCAGCAGCGTAGATATTGGGGCAGCCCAGGGGACCCAGTACTTC
TRBV11-2	.	TRBJ2-7	.	CASSNGYEQYF	TGTGCCAGCAGTAACGGGTACGAGCAGTACTTC
TRBV7-2	TRBD2	TRBJ2-3	.	CASRPRPRLAGGPDTQYF	TGTGCCAGCAGGCCCCGCCCCCGACTAGCGGGAGGGCCAGATACGCAGTATTTT
TRBV10-3	.	TRBJ2-5	.	CAISESGGAQQETQYF	TGTGCCATCAGTGAGTCTGGAGGGGCCCAGCAAGAGACCCAGTACTTC
TRBV28	.	TRBJ2-1	.	CASSLSHTNEQFF	TGTGCCAGCAGTTTAAGCCATACCAATGAGCAGTTCTTC
TRBV29-1	.	TRBJ1-1	.	CSLTGGGNTEAFF	TGCAGCCTTACCGGTGGAGGGAACACTGAAGCTTTCTTT
TRBV5-1	.	TRBJ2-5	.	CASSQKETQYF	TGCGCCAGCAGCCAAAAAGAGACCCAGTACTTC
TRBV7-2	TRBD1	TRBJ1-2	.	CASSLVGNRQGHYGYTF	TGTGCCAGCAGCTTAGTAGGAAACCGACAGGGGCACTATGGCTACACCTTC
TRBV30	TRBD1	TRBJ1-6	.	CAWSVSGGGSPLHF	TGTGCCTGGAGTGTATCAGGGGGCGGATCACCCCTCCACTTT
TRBV6-5	TRBD1	TRBJ2-3	.	CASSYRQGLADTQYF	TGTGCCAGCAGTTACCGACAGGGGTTGGCAGATACGCAGTATTTT
TRBV28	TRBD1	TRBJ2-5	.	CASSFTGGAETQYF	TGTGCCAGCAGTTTCACAGGGGGCGCGGAGACCCAGTACTTC
TRBV30	.	TRBJ1-2	.	CAWSVSRDAPRGYTF	TGTGCCTGGAGTGTGTCCAGAGACGCTCCTAGGGGCTACACCTTC
TRBV5-1	.	TRBJ2-3	.	CASSLVPLNSGTDTQYF	TGCGCCAGCAGCTTGGTACCGCTAAATAGTGGCACAGATACGCAGTATTTT
TRBV6-5	.	TRBJ1-2	.	CASTRTVLDYGYTF	TGTGCCAGTACCCGGACAGTTCTCGACTATGGCTACACCTTC
TRBV5-1	TRBD2	TRBJ2-5	.	CASSSAGGYQETQYF	TGCGCCAGCAGCTCAGCGGGAGGCTACCAAGAGACCCAGTACTTC
TRBV4-1	.	TRBJ2-1	.	CASSHLALRWLNEQFF	TGCGCCAGCAGCCATCTAGCGTTAAGGTGGTTAAATGAGCAGTTCTTC
TRBV3-1/TRBV3-2	.	TRBJ1-1	.	CASSQVPGNTEAFF	TGTGCCAGCAGCCAAGTCCCGGGGAACACTGAAGCTTTCTTT
TRBV28	.	TRBJ2-3	once	CASSFSQGGTQYF	TGTGCCAGCAGTTTTAGCCAGGGAGGAACGCAGTATTTT
TRBV3-1/TRBV3-2	TRBD1	TRBJ2-1	.	CASSPGQYNEQFF	TGTGCCAGCAGCCCGGGACAGTACAATGAGCAGTTCTTC
TRBV19	.	TRBJ1-3	.	CASSRIDSYSGNTIYF	TGTGCCAGTAGTAGGATCGACAGCTACTCTGGAAACACCATATATTTT
TRBV4-1	.	TRBJ2-1	.	CASSQDRSQQRAREQFF	TGCGCCAGCAGCCAAGATCGGTCCCAGCAGCGCGCCCGGGAGCAGTTCTTC
TRBV11-1	.	TRBJ1-1	.	CASTPQGGVTEAFF	TGTGCCAGCACCCCCCAAGGGGGTGTCACTGAAGCTTTCTTT
TRBV5-1	.	TRBJ2-5	.	CASSGQGTLGETQYF	TGCGCCAGCAGCGGCCAGGGCACCCTCGGGGAGACCCAGTACTTC
TRBV18	TRBD2	TRBJ2-7	.	CASSPRAGVSYEQYF	TGTGCCAGCTCCCCTAGGGCGGGAGTTTCCTACGAGCAGTACTTC
TRBV30	.	TRBJ1-2	.	CAWRHRDTIYGYTF	TGTGCCTGGAGACACCGGGACACGATATATGGCTACACCTTC
TRBV7-2	.	TRBJ2-3	.	CASSLAGGFDTQYF	TGTGCCAGCAGCTTAGCGGGAGGCTTTGATACGCAGTATTTT
TRBV13	TRBD2	TRBJ2-1	.	CASSPRLAGFSEQFF	TGTGCCAGCAGTCCGAGACTAGCGGGATTCAGCGAGCAGTTCTTC
TRBV9	.	TRBJ2-7	.	CASSVGWASSYEQYF	TGTGCCAGCAGCGTAGGCTGGGCCTCCTCCTACGAGCAGTACTTC
TRBV6-5	.	TRBJ2-7	.	CASSYWGDSSYEQYF	TGTGCCAGCAGTTACTGGGGGGATAGCTCCTACGAGCAGTACTTC
TRBV7-2	TRBD1	TRBJ1-5	.	CASSLGDRGNQPQHF	TGTGCCAGCAGCTTAGGGGACAGGGGTAATCAGCCCCAGCATTTT
TRBV28	.	TRBJ2-1	.	CASSTTIYYNEQFF	TGTGCCAGCAGTACAACTATCTACTACAATGAGCAGTTCTTC
TRBV30	TRBD2	TRBJ2-1	.	CAWRTGTSNYNEQFF	TGTGCCTGGAGAACCGGGACTAGCAACTACAATGAGCAGTTCTTC
TRBV5-1	.	TRBJ1-1	.	CASSLDGGNTEAFF	TGCGCCAGCAGCTTGGATGGCGGGAACACTGAAGCTTTCTTT
TRBV28	TRBD1	TRBJ2-7	.	CASSENQGASTYEQYF	TGTGCCAGCAGTGAAAATCAGGGGGCCTCCACCTACGAGCAGTACTTC
TRBV7-9	TRBD1	TRBJ2-6	.	CASSLWGTVRSSGANVLTF	TGTGCCAGCAGCCTCTGGGGGACAGTCCGAAGCTCTGGGGCCAACGTCCTGACTTTC
TRBV11-3	.	TRBJ2-1	.	CASSLGPAGNEQFF	TGTGCCAGCAGCTTAGGGCCGGCGGGCAATGAGCAGTTCTTC
TRBV2	.	TRBJ1-5	.	CASRVDPGGPQHF	TGTGCCAGCAGGGTGGACCCGGGAGGGCCCCAGCATTTT
TRBV3-1/TRBV3-2	.	TRBJ1-3	.	CASRATIGQLNSGNTIYF	TGTGCCAGCAGGGCCACAATTGGACAGCTTAACTCTGGAAACACCATATATTTT
TRBV19	TRBD2	TRBJ2-1	few	CASSPDGTSGNYNEQFF	TGTGCCAGTAGTCCGGACGGGACTAGCGGGAACTACAATGAGCAGTTCTTC
TRBV7-2	.	TRBJ1-1	.	CASSPPGNTEAFF	TGTGCCAGCAGCCCCCCGGGGAACACTGAAGCTTTCTTT
TRBV2	.	TRBJ2-1	.	CASRTMTTYNEQFF	TGTGCCAGCAGGACCATGACAACCTACAATGAGCAGTTCTTC
TRBV5-4	.	TRBJ1-2	.	CASSPGTPLGHGYTF	TGTGCCAGCAGCCCCGGGACACCCCTGGGGCATGGCTACACCTTC
TRBV5-1	TRBD2	TRBJ2-1	few	CASMGLAGEEQFF	TGCGCCAGCATGGGACTAGCGGGTGAAGAGCAGTTCTTC
TRBV4-2	TRBD1	TRBJ1-4	.	CASSQGQGVSEKLFF	TGTGCCAGCAGCCAAGGGCAGGGGGTTTCGGAAAAACTGTTTTTT
TRBV7-9	.	TRBJ1-5	.	CASSFTARAGQYQPQHF	TGTGCCAGCAGCTTCACCGCCCGAGCGGGGCAGTATCAGCCCCAGCATTTT
TRBV30	.	TRBJ1-1	few	CACSKSGNMNTEAFF	TGTGCCTGTTCAAAGTCAGGGAATATGAACACTGAAGCTTTCTTT
TRBV10-1	.	TRBJ1-4	.	CASSENGRASGRGTNEKLFF	TGCGCCAGCAGTGAGAACGGACGAGCCTCGGGGAGAGGAACTAATGAAAAACTGTTTTTT
TRBV25-1	TRBD2	TRBJ2-5	.	CASSVPGLAGFQETQYF	TGTGCCAGCAGTGTTCCGGGACTAGCGGGATTCCAAGAGACCCAGTACTTC
TRBV7-2	.	TRBJ1-1	.	CASSLVGAREAFF	TGTGCCAGCAGCTTAGTGGGGGCCCGGGAAGCTTTCTTT
TRBV5-4	.	TRBJ2-7	.	CASSSLMTGPYEQYF	TGTGCCAGCAGCTCCCTGATGACAGGTCCCTACGAGCAGTACTTC